The 16 T cell receptor beta chains below come from one sample, sequenced in a study of CXCR3-negative and CXCR3-positive naive CD8 T cells. Libraries were UMI-labeled 5' RACE TRB cDNA. From the 5' RACE reads, TCRdb lists one entry per CDR3 protein and no DNA. The sample spans fewer than 90,000 distinct CDR3 sequences; the ten largest clones claim approximately 0.62%. No cognate antigen is known for these TCRs. Study observations and caveats: The TRB CDR3s that CXCR3-positive naive cells carried were more hydrophobic than those of CXCR3-negative naive cells.

Source material: naive CXCR3+ CD8+ T cells from blood. As to subset: CD45RO-CCR7+CD27+CD95- naive CD8+ T cells expressing CXCR3 (TNR3+). The receptors stem from a human donor in good health. Some clones in this sample may be carry-over from other donors' samples.

This chain links TRBV6-5 with TRBJ2-7; the D gene TCRdb calls, TRBD2, cannot be checked with no DNA. Germline assignment: CDR1 MNHEY and CDR2 SVGAGI. This CDR3 is built from 16 residues. The CDR3 reads CASSGGGIAGSYEQYF.

The chain combines TRBV10-3 with TRBJ1-2. The length of the CDR3 is 11 residues. The germline V gene encodes CDR1 ENHRY and CDR2 SYGVKD. CDR3 residues: CAISEGLGYTF.

The chain uses TRBV20-1 and TRBJ1-5; the D gene TCRdb calls, TRBD1, cannot be checked with no DNA. Germline CDR1 and CDR2: DFQATT and SNEGSKA (reference sequence). CDR3 length: 13 residues. CDR3 residues: CSARQGAGQPQHF.

V usage is TRBV7-3 and J usage is TRBJ1-1; TCRdb proposes TRBD1, but this gene call is untestable without DNA. This CDR3 is built from 14 residues. Germline V CDR1 and CDR2: SGHTA, FQGTGA. The CDR3 reads CASSLNPGFAEAFF.

The V gene is TRBV28, the J gene TRBJ2-3; the D gene TCRdb calls, TRBD1, cannot be checked with no DNA. The germline V gene encodes CDR1 MDHEN and CDR2 SYDVKM. The length of the CDR3 is 15 residues. The CDR3 sequence is CASSSDNPSTDTQYF.

V gene TRBV4-2 combines with J gene TRBJ2-7; TCRdb proposes TRBD1, but this gene call is untestable without DNA. Germline CDR1 LGHNA, CDR2 YNFKEQ. The CDR3 is 14 residues long. The CDR3: CASSPWTGNYEQYF.

J is TRBJ2-3 and V is TRBV12-3 or TRBV12-4; the D gene TCRdb calls, TRBD1, cannot be checked with no DNA. CDR3 length equals 15 residues. The CDR3 protein is CASSSHRVSTDTQYF.

The genes are TRBV28 and TRBJ2-7; TCRdb names TRBD1, which stays unverified in the absence of DNA. CDR1 and CDR2 from the germline V gene are MDHEN and SYDVKM. The CDR3 has 16 residues. CDR3 amino acids: CASSFADSEASYEQYF.

The rearrangement links TRBV7-6 to TRBJ2-1; with no DNA, the TCRdb D assignment of TRBD2 cannot be verified. This CDR3 is 14 amino acids long. Germline CDR1 reads SGHVS; CDR2 reads FNYEAQ. The CDR3 protein is CASSLGAGADEQFF.

The chain recombines TRBV9 with TRBJ1-1. Looked up from germline, CDR1 is SGDLS and CDR2 is YYNGEE. There are 13 residues in the CDR3. This chain's CDR3 is CASSRGGHTEAFF.

This chain joins TRBV7-9 and TRBJ2-3. Germline CDR1 and CDR2: SEHNR and FQNEAQ (reference sequence). The CDR3 is 15 amino acids. The CDR3 reads CASSFRSGQPDTQYF.

The chain has TRBV29-1 and TRBJ1-1; TCRdb indicates TRBD1, and absent DNA this call remains unverified. The CDR3 extends over 13 amino acids. Germline V gene data show CDR1 as SQVTM and CDR2 as ANQGSEA. The CDR3 is CSVTGWENTEAFF.

The chain uses TRBV7-9 and TRBJ1-1. The V gene's germline CDR1 is SEHNR and CDR2 FQNEAQ (reference sequence). This CDR3 has 15 residues. The CDR3 sequence is CASSLAEPMNTEAFF.

J is TRBJ2-5 and V is TRBV6-5; the TCRdb call, TRBD1, lacks DNA for checking. The CDR3 contains 14 residues. In germline, CDR1 is MNHEY, CDR2 SVGAGI. CDR3 loop: CASSPRDGQETQYF.

The chain uses TRBV5-1 and TRBJ2-1; TCRdb gives TRBD2 as the D gene, but with no DNA this cannot be confirmed. The germline gives CDR1 SGHRS, CDR2 YFSETQ. This CDR3 comprises 15 residues. CDR3 amino acids: CASSFVAGVDNEQFF.

The rearrangement uses TRBV15 and TRBJ1-2; TCRdb calls TRBD1, which cannot be checked without DNA. Per the germline V gene, CDR1 is LNHNV and CDR2 is YYDKDF (reference sequence). CDR3 length: 18 amino acids. The CDR3 loop is CATSRDVRDREVDYGYTF.